Each of the 10 T cell receptor beta chains below was sequenced from the same sample in a study of T cell responses to AZD1222 COVID-19 vaccine. Produced via immunoSEQ multiplex PCR; TCRdb's table is partial and in-frame only. The data hold approximately 77,000 clones, with roughly 90% observed a single time. The sample was peripheral blood, taken 28 days after the second AZD1222 dose. The receptors were gathered from an adult who received the AZD1222 COVID-19 vaccine.

V usage is TRBV5-1 and J usage is TRBJ2-1; D is possibly TRBD2 (5 bases). The V gene's germline CDR1 is SGHRS and CDR2 YFSETQ. This CDR3 is 15 amino acids long. Trimming took 0 bases from V and 7 from J, leaving 14 bases between them. The CDR3 is CASSLEAVIRNEQFF. CDR3 DNA sequence: TGCGCCAGCAGCTTGGAAGCGGTGATACGTAATGAGCAGTTCTTC.

This chain links TRBV30 with TRBJ1-2, with D perhaps TRBD1 (5 bases). Germline CDR1 and CDR2: GTSNPN and SVGIG (reference sequence). This CDR3 spans 13 amino acids. Trimming stripped 4 bases from V and 5 bases from J, with 14 bases between. In DNA, the CDR3 is TGTGCCTGGACGGTCTCCGGGGGGTATGGCTACACCTTC. This gives the protein CAWTVSGGYGYTF.

This clone was observed once. The chain links TRBV19 to TRBJ1-5; D is uncertain. V lost 10 bases, J lost 6 bases, and 22 bases lay in between. The CDR3 spans 15 residues. Germline V gene sequence: CDR1 LNHDA, CDR2 SQIVND (reference sequence). The CDR3 bases are TGTGCCACCGCTGCCCCTGGACGAGAGGGTCAGCCCCAGCATTTT. It translates to CATAAPGREGQPQHF.

The chain links TRBV6-2 or TRBV6-3 to TRBJ2-1; the match to TRBD2 covers 12 bases. In germline, CDR1 is MNHEY, CDR2 SVGEGT. V dropped 0 bases and J dropped 4; count of bases not matched to a gene: 4. The length of the CDR3 is 17 residues. CDR3 loop: CASSYSRTSGIYNEQFF. For the CDR3, the DNA is TGTGCCAGCAGTTACTCAAGGACTAGCGGGATATACAATGAGCAGTTCTTC.

This chain links TRBV4-1 with TRBJ2-7; TRBD2 matches 10 bases. In germline, CDR1 is MGHRA, CDR2 YSYEKL. The CDR3 is 19 residues long. Germline trimming cut 0 bases from V and 2 bases from J; bases unmatched to any gene: 13. As DNA, the CDR3 is TGCGCCAGCAGCCAAGACGGCAACCTAGCGGGAGCCTCGACCTACGAGCAGTACTTC. This sequence encodes CASSQDGNLAGASTYEQYF.

J is TRBJ2-7 and V is TRBV4-2; D is tentatively TRBD1 or TRBD2 (5 bases each). The CDR3 is 15 residues long. Trimming left V 0 bases short and J 6 bases short, with 15 bases between. Germline V CDR1 and CDR2: LGHNA, YNFKEQ. Here the CDR3 reads CASSQDLGRDVEQYF. CDR3 coding DNA: TGTGCCAGCAGCCAAGATTTAGGCAGGGACGTCGAGCAGTACTTC.

This clone was counted only a few times. This rearrangement joins TRBV5-6 to TRBJ1-3; a weak D match, TRBD1 (6 bases). Germline CDR1 is SGHDT and CDR2 is YYEEEE. Trimming took 0 bases from V and 0 from J, leaving 13 bases between them. The CDR3 is 17 residues long. DNA of the CDR3: TGTGCCAGCAGCTTGGCGAACAGGGCTAGCTCTGGAAACACCATATATTTT. This codes for CASSLANRASSGNTIYF.

The chain carries TRBV7-2 and TRBJ1-2, with D uncertain. The length of the CDR3 is 13 residues. Germline CDR1 is SGHTA and CDR2 is FQGNSA. V was shortened by 3 bases and J by 4 bases, with 9 bases between the two germline ends. CDR3 coding DNA: TGTGCCAGCAGCTTCCGGAGATTCTATGGCTACACCTTC. Protein sequence: CASSFRRFYGYTF.

The rearrangement joins TRBV6-5 to TRBJ2-7; 9 nucleotides align to TRBD1. The ends lost 6 bases at V and 2 bases at J; junction bases unmatched: 5. Germline CDR1 is MNHEY and CDR2 is SVGAGI. The CDR3 covers 14 residues. CDR3 in DNA: TGTGCCAGCAGCCTGGGACAGGGCCCCTACGAGCAGTACTTC. Translated, it gives CASSLGQGPYEQYF.

The rearrangement joins TRBV10-3 to TRBJ1-1; TRBD1 aligns across 7 bases. The CDR3 covers 14 residues. V lost 6 bases to trimming and J lost 0 bases; unmatched junction nucleotides: 4. The germline CDR1 and CDR2 sequences are ENHRY and SYGVKD. Here the CDR3 DNA reads TGTGCCATCAGACCGGGACAGATGAACACTGAAGCTTTCTTT. It is translated as CAIRPGQMNTEAFF.